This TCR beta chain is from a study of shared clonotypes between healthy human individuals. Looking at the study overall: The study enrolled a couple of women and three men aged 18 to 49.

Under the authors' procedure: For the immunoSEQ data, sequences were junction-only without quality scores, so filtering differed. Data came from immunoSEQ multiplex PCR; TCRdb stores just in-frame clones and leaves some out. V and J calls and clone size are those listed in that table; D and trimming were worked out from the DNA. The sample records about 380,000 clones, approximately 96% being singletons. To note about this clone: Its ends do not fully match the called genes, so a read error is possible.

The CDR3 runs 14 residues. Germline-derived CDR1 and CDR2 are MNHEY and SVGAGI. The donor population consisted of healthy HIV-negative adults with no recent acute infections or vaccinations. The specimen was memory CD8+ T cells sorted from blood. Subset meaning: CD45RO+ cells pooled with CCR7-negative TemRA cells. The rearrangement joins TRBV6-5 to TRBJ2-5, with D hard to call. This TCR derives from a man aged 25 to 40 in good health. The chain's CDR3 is CASSHSRTDVTQYF. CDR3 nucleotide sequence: TGTGCCAGCAGTCACTCAAGGACCGATGTGACCCAGTACTTC.